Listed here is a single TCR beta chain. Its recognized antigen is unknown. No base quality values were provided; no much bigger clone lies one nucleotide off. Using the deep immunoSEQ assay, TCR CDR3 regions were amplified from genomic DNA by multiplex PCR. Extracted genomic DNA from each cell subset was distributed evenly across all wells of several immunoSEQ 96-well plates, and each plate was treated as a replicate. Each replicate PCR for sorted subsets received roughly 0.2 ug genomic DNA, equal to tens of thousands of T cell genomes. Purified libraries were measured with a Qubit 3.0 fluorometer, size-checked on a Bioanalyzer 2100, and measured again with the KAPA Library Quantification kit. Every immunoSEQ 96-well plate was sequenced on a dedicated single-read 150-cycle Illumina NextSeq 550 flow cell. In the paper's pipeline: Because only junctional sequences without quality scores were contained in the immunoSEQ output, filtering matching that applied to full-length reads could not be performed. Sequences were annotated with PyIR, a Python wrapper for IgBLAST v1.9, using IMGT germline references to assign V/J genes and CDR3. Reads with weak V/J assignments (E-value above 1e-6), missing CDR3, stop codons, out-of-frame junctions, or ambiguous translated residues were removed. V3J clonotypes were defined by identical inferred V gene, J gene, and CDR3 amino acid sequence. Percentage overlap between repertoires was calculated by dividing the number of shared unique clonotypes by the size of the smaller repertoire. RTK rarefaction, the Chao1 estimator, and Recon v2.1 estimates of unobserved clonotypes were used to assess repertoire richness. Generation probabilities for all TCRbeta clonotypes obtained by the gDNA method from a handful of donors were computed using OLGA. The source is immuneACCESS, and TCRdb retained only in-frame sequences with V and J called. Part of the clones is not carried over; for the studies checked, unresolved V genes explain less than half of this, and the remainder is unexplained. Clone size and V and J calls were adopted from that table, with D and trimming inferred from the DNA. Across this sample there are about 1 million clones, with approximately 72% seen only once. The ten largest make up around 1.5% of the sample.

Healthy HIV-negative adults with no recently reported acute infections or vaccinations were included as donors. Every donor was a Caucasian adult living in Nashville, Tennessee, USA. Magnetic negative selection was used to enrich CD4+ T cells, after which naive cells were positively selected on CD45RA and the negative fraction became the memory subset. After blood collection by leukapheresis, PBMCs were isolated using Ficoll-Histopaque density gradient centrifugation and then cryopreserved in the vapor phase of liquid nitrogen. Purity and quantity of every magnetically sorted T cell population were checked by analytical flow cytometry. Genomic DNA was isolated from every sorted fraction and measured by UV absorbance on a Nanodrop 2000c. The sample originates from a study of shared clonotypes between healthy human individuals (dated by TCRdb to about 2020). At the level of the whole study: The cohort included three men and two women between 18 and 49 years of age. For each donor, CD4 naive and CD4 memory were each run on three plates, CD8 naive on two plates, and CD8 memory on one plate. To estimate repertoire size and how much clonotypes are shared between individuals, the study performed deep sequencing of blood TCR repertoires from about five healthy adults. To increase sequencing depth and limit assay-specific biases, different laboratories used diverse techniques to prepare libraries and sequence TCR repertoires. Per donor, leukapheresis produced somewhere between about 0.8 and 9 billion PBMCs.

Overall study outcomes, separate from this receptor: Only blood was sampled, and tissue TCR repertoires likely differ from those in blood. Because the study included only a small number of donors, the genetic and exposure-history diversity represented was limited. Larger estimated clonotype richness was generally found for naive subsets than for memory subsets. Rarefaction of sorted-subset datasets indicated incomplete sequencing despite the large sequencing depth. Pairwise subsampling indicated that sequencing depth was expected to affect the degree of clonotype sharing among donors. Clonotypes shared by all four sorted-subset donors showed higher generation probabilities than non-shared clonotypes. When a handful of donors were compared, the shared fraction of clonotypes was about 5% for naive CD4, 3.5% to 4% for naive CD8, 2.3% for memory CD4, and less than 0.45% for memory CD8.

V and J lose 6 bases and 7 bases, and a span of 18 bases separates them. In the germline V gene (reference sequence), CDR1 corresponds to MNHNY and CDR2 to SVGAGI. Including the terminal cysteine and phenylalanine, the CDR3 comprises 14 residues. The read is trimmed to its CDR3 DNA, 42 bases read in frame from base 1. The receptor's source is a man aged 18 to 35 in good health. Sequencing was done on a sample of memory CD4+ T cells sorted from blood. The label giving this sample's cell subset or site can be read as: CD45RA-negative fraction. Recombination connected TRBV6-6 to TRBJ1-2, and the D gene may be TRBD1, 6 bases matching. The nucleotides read TGTGCCAGCAGCCAGGGGATGGCTAAGGGTGGCTACACCTTC. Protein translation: CASSQGMAKGGYTF.